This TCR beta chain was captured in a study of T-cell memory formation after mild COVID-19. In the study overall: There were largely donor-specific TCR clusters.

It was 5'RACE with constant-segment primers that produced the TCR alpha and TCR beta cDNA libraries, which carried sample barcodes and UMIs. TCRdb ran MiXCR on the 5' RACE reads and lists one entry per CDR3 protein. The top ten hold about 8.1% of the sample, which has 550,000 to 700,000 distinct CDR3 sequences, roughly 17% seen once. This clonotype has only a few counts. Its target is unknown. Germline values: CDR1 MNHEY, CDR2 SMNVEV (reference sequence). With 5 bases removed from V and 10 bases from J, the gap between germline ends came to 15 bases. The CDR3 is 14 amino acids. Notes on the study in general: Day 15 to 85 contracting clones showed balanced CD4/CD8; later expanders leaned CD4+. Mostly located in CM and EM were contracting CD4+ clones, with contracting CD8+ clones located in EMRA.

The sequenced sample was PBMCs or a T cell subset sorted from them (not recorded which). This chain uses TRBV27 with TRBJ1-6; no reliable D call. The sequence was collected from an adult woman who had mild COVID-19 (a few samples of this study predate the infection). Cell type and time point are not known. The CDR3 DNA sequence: TGTGCCAGCAGTACCCCGTCCCGGGTCTCACCCCTCCACTTT. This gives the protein CASSTPSRVSPLHF.